A selection of T cell receptor beta chains follows, all from one sample in a study of Graves' ophthalmopathy and Graves' hyperthyroidism. From the multiplex PCR reads, TCRdb called clonotypes with MiXCR, one entry per CDR3 protein. Here the sample spans around 1,200,000 distinct CDR3 sequences, about two fifths being singletons. Sequenced: peripheral blood or thyroid tissue (not recorded which). These receptors all come from an adult man with Graves' hyperthyroidism. The CDR3 runs from the conserved cysteine through the conserved F or W. Each record gives: V gene, J gene, D gene, clone size, CDR3 protein, CDR3 DNA. A D gene is named only where the DNA matches it firmly. Size is omitted from some rows. Given values are once, few, many or a class for expanded clones.

TRBV9,TRBJ2-7,TRBD2,many,CASSGGTSGEEQYF,TGTGCCAGCAGCGGAGGGACTAGCGGGGAAGAGCAGTACTTC
TRBV7-6,TRBJ1-4,-,many,CASTPELGNEKLFF,TGTGCCAGCACCCCCGAGTTGGGTAATGAAAAACTGTTTTTT
TRBV27,TRBJ2-7,TRBD2,-,CARCASGKIEQYF,TGTGCCAGGTGCGCTAGCGGGAAGATTGAGCAGTACTTC
TRBV2,TRBJ2-7,TRBD1,many,CASSEGGQGTYEQYF,TGTGCCAGCAGTGAAGGGGGACAGGGGACCTACGAGCAGTACTTC
TRBV7-6,TRBJ2-6,TRBD1,many,CASSAQGGAGANVLTF,TGTGCCAGCAGCGCACAAGGGGGCGCTGGGGCCAACGTCCTGACTTTC
TRBV7-9,TRBJ1-2,-,many,CASGPQKNENYGYTF,TGTGCCAGCGGGCCTCAGAAAAATGAAAACTATGGCTACACCTTC
TRBV7-8,TRBJ2-2,-,many,CASSLDQRDTGELFF,TGTGCCAGCAGCTTAGACCAGCGGGACACCGGGGAGCTGTTTTTT
TRBV2,TRBJ1-5,-,few,CASSDRFSNQPQHF,TGTGCCAGCAGTGACAGGTTTAGCAATCAGCCCCAGCATTTT
TRBV3-1,TRBJ2-5,TRBD2,-,CASSQGTSGGQETQYF,TGTGCCAGCAGCCAAGGGACTAGCGGGGGCCAAGAGACCCAGTACTTC
TRBV25-1,TRBJ2-7,TRBD2,many,CASRTSGIVIPYEQYF,TGTGCCAGCAGGACTAGCGGAATAGTAATCCCCTACGAGCAGTACTTC
TRBV19,TRBJ2-7,-,-,CASSKGISYEQYF,TGTGCCAGTAGTAAGGGGATTTCCTACGAGCAGTACTTC
TRBV7-9,TRBJ2-2,-,-,CASSSIITNTGELFF,TGTGCCAGCAGCTCTATCATAACAAACACCGGGGAGCTGTTTTTT
TRBV10-3,TRBJ2-7,-,-,CAISDGQKSSYEQYF,TGTGCCATCAGTGACGGACAGAAAAGCTCCTACGAGCAGTACTTC
TRBV7-2,TRBJ1-5,TRBD1,many,CASRPTGGLNQPQHF,TGTGCCAGCAGACCGACAGGGGGCCTGAATCAGCCCCAGCATTTT
TRBV7-6,TRBJ1-1,-,-,CASSLILNMNTEAFF,TGTGCCAGCAGCTTAATACTTAACATGAACACTGAAGCTTTCTTT
TRBV19,TRBJ2-7,-,few,CASSIGDGDLSYEQYF,TGTGCCAGTAGTATAGGCGATGGAGACCTTTCCTACGAGCAGTACTTC
TRBV10-3,TRBJ2-5,TRBD1,-,CASSFDDRGLGTQYF,TGTGCCAGCAGTTTCGACGACAGGGGGTTGGGGACCCAGTACTTC
TRBV10-3,TRBJ1-5,TRBD1,-,CASSPGTVKQPQHF,TGTGCCAGCAGTCCCGGGACAGTCAAACAGCCCCAGCATTTT
TRBV24-1,TRBJ1-2,-,-,CATSVGSYAYTF,TGTGCCACCAGCGTAGGTTCCTATGCCTACACCTTC
TRBV10-3,TRBJ1-4,-,-,CASSLWQGGDEKLFF,TGTGCCAGCAGTTTGTGGCAGGGTGGGGATGAAAAACTGTTTTTT
TRBV7-2,TRBJ1-6,TRBD1,many,CASSLSLGGTSPLHF,TGTGCCAGCAGCTTATCATTAGGGGGCACTTCACCCCTCCACTTT
TRBV19,TRBJ1-2,TRBD1,-,CASSIGQAYSNYGYTF,TGTGCCAGTAGTATTGGACAGGCATATTCTAACTATGGCTACACCTTC
TRBV11-2,TRBJ2-2,-,many,CASSLDSVGTGELFF,TGTGCCAGCAGCCTAGACAGTGTGGGCACCGGGGAGCTGTTTTTT
TRBV20-1,TRBJ2-7,-,once,CSASDRKYEQHF,TGCAGTGCTAGCGACAGGAAATACGAGCAGCACTTC
TRBV19,TRBJ1-5,TRBD1,-,CASPGTDTSNQPQHF,TGTGCCAGCCCGGGGACAGACACTAGCAATCAGCCCCAGCATTTT
TRBV3-1,TRBJ1-6,-,-,CASSQWGDNSPLHF,TGTGCCAGCAGCCAATGGGGAGATAATTCACCCCTCCACTTT
TRBV6-5,TRBJ1-1,-,many,CASSRRTVNTEAFF,TGTGCCAGCAGCCGACGGACAGTGAACACTGAAGCTTTCTTT
TRBV12-3/TRBV12-4,TRBJ1-6,-,few,CASSEALGRGSPLHF,TGTGCCAGCAGTGAAGCGCTGGGGAGGGGTTCACCCCTCCACTTT
TRBV11-3,TRBJ2-7,-,-,CASQTGIGSYEQYF,TGTGCCAGCCAGACCGGAATAGGATCCTACGAGCAGTACTTC
TRBV7-9,TRBJ2-5,-,many,CASSLASGVRQETQYF,TGTGCCAGCAGCTTAGCCTCAGGGGTCCGCCAAGAGACCCAGTACTTC
TRBV9,TRBJ2-7,-,-,CASSVDGFYEQYF,TGTGCCAGCAGCGTAGACGGTTTCTACGAGCAGTACTTC
TRBV14,TRBJ1-1,-,once,CASSQGNPESAEAFF,TGTGCCAGCAGCCAAGGGAATCCGGAGTCCGCTGAAGCTTTCTTT